Included here is one TCR beta chain sequence, with context. PCR employed 60 Vbeta and 13 Jbeta primers. The method was immunoSEQ multiplex PCR; TCRdb's version includes in-frame clones alone and lacks a portion of them. This table has under 300,000 clones, approximately 84% appearing once. This entry belongs to a study of cytomegalovirus exposure and HLA in healthy donors. Germline CDR1 and CDR2: MNHNY and SVGAGI (reference sequence). This CDR3 has 15 amino acids. The source is a woman in her thirties or forties in good health and CMV-seropositive. This chain joins TRBV6-6 and TRBJ2-5, with D perhaps TRBD2 (6 bases). The DNA end favors TRBJ2-7, so the J call may be wrong. Sequenced: PBMCs. In DNA form, the CDR3 reads TGTGCCAGCAGTTACGGGGGAGGTGGCGAAAACGAGCAGTACTTC. As protein: CASSYGGGGENEQYF.